Listed below are T cell receptor beta chains from one sample, sequenced in a study of T cells in Graves' hyperthyroidism and ophthalmopathy. MiXCR was run by TCRdb on the multiplex PCR reads, yielding one entry per CDR3 protein. The repertoire has about 130,000 distinct CDR3 sequences, approximately 24% of them found once; the top ten carry about 67%. The sequencing input was blood. Receptor source: a woman aged 50 to 60 with Graves' hyperthyroidism that later progressed to Graves' ophthalmopathy. CDR3s include the opening cysteine and the closing phenylalanine or tryptophan. The D gene is left open where the match is weak. Clone size, where shown, is once, few, many, or a class for clones that have expanded.

v_call	d_call	clone_size	j_call	cdr3_aa	cdr3_nt
TRBV11-2	TRBD2	many	TRBJ2-7	CASSLRLAPFSGEQYF	TGTGCCAGCAGCTTAAGACTAGCTCCCTTCAGTGGAGAGCAGTACTTC
TRBV28	TRBD2	many	TRBJ2-4	CASSLSGSGKNIQYF	TGTGCCAGCAGTTTAAGCGGGAGTGGGAAAAACATTCAGTACTTC
TRBV7-3	TRBD2	many	TRBJ2-3	CASSLGGRDDTQYF	TGTGCCAGCAGCTTAGGCGGGAGGGACGATACGCAGTATTTT
TRBV28	NA	NA	TRBJ2-7	CAWSVLRVPYNEQYF	TGTGCCTGGAGTGTACTAAGAGTTCCCTACAATGAGCAGTACTTC
TRBV7-2	TRBD2	NA	TRBJ2-5	CASRPETAGVRGETQYF	TGTGCCAGCAGGCCGGAGACAGCGGGAGTTCGTGGAGAGACCCAGTACTTC
TRBV19	TRBD1	NA	TRBJ2-7	CASSRQGIYEQYF	TGTGCCAGTAGTAGACAGGGGATCTACGAGCAGTACTTC
TRBV30	NA	NA	TRBJ1-6	CAWTPESESPLHF	TGTGCCTGGACCCCTGAATCGGAATCACCCCTCCACTTT
TRBV28	TRBD2	few	TRBJ2-7	CASRSGGGGGGGYEQYF	TGTGCCAGCAGATCCGGGGGGGGGGGGGGAGGTGGATACGAGCAGTACTTC
TRBV7-9	NA	NA	TRBJ1-2	CASSSTPTGFYGYTF	TGTGCCAGCAGCTCTACCCCAACAGGGTTCTATGGCTACACCTTC
TRBV6-5	TRBD1	NA	TRBJ1-5	CASSWGTGNQPQHF	TGTGCCAGCAGTTGGGGGACAGGTAATCAGCCCCAGCATTTT
TRBV10-2	NA	many	TRBJ1-5	CASSESGISQPQHF	TGCGCCAGCAGTGAAAGTGGGATTAGCCAGCCCCAGCATTTT
TRBV6-1	NA	few	TRBJ2-7	CASSDPPYEQYF	TGTGCCAGCAGTGACCCACCCTACGAGCAGTACTTC
TRBV11-2	NA	NA	TRBJ2-7	CASSLPFLSGYEQYF	TGTGCCAGCAGCTTACCCTTCTTGAGTGGCTACGAGCAGTACTTC
TRBV7-3	TRBD1	NA	TRBJ1-2	CASSPRTGPQYGYTF	TGTGCCAGCAGCCCCCGGACAGGCCCCCAGTATGGCTACACCTTC
TRBV7-2	NA	NA	TRBJ2-6	CASSLEGTGANVLTF	TGTGCCAGCAGCTTAGAAGGGACTGGGGCCAACGTCCTGACTTTC